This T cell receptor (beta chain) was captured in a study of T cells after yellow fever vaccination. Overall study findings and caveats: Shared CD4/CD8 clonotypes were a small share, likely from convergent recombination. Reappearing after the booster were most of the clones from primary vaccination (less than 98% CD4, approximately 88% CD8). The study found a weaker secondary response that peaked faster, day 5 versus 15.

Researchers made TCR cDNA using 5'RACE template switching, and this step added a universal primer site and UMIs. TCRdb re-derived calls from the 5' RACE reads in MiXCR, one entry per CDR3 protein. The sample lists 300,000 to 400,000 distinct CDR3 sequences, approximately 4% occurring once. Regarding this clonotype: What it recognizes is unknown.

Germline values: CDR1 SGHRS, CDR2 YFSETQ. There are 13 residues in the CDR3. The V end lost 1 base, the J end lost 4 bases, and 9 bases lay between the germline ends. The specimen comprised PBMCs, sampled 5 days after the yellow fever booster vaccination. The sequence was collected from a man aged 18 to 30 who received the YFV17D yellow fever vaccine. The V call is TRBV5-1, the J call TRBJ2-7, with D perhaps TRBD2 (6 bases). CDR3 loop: CASSLIGGYEQYF. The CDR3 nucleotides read TGCGCCAGCAGCTTGATCGGAGGGTACGAGCAGTACTTC.